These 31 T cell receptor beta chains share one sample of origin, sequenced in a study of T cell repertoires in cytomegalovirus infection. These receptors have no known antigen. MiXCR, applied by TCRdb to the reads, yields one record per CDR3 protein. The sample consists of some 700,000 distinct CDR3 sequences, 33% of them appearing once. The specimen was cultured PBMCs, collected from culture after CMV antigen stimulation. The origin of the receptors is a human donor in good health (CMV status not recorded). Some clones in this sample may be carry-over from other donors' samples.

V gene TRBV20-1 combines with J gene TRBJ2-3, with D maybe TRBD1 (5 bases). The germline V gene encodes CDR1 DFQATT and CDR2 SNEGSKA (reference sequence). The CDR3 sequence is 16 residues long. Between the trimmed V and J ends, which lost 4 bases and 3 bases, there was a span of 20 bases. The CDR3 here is CSANGRAQVSTDTQYF. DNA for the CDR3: TGCAGTGCTAACGGCAGGGCCCAGGTATCGACAGATACGCAGTATTTT.

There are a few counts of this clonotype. CDR3 residues: CASSVTTGGGTEAFF. CDR3 nucleotides: TGTGCCAGCAGTGTCACCACGGGGGGAGGCACTGAAGCTTTCTTT. The genes are TRBV2 and TRBJ1-1, with a possible D match to TRBD1 (5 bases). Germline loops: CDR1 SNHLY, CDR2 FYNNEI. The V end lost 4 bases, the J end lost 4 bases, and 16 bases lay between the germline ends. The CDR3 is 15 residues long.

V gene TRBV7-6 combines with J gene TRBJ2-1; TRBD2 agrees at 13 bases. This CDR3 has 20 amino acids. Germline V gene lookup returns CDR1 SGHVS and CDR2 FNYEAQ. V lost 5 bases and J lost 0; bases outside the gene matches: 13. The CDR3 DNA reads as TGTGCCAGCAGCAAACCGGGACTAGCGGGGCCAAGGAGCTCCTACAATGAGCAGTTCTTC. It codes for CASSKPGLAGPRSSYNEQFF.

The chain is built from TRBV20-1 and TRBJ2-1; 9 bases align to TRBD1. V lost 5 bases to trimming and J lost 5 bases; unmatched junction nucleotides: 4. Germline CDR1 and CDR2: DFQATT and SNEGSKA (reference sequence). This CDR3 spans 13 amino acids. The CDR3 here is CSAQQGAHNEQFF. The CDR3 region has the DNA TGCAGTGCTCAACAGGGGGCCCACAATGAGCAGTTCTTC.

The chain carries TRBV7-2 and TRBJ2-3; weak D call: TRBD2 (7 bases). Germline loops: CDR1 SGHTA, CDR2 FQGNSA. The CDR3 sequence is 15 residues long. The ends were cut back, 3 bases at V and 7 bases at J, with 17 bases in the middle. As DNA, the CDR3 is TGTGCCAGCAGCTTTAGGGGGGGGTCCGTGAATACGCAGTATTTT. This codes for CASSFRGGSVNTQYF.

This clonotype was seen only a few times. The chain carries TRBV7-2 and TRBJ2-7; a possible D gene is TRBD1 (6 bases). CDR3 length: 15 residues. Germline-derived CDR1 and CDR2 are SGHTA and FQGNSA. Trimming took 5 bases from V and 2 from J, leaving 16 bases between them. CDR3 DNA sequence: TGTGCCAGCAGCCTACAAACAGGGATAGCCTACGAGCAGTACTTC. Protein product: CASSLQTGIAYEQYF.

CDR3 coding DNA: TGTGCCAGTAACCAAGGGTTACGGGAGACCCAGTACTTC. Protein sequence: CASNQGLRETQYF. The genes are TRBV2 and TRBJ2-5; D gene ambiguous. CDR1 is SNHLY, CDR2 FYNNEI, per germline. The CDR3 contains 13 residues. Trimming stripped 9 bases from V and 5 bases from J, with 16 bases between.

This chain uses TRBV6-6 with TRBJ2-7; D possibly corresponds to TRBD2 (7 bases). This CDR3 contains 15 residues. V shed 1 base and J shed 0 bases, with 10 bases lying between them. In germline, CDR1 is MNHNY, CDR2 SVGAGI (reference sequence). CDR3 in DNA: TGTGCCAGCAGTTACTTGGGGGGGGCCTCCTACGAGCAGTACTTC. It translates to CASSYLGGASYEQYF.

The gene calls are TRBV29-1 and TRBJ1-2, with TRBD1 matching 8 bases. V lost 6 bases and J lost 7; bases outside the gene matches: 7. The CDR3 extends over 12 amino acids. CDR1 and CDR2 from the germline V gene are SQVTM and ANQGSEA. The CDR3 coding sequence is TGCAGCGTGGACGGGACAGGTAGTGGCTACACCTTC. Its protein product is CSVDGTGSGYTF.

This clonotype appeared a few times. CDR3 coding DNA: TGTGCCAGCAGTGTGGAGACGGGATACAATGAGCAGTTCTTC. It is translated as CASSVETGYNEQFF. The J gene is TRBJ2-1, the V gene TRBV2, with a weak D call TRBD2 (5 bases). Germline CDR1 and CDR2: SNHLY and FYNNEI. The V and J ends lost 4 bases and 4 bases respectively, with 11 bases between them. The CDR3 has 14 residues.

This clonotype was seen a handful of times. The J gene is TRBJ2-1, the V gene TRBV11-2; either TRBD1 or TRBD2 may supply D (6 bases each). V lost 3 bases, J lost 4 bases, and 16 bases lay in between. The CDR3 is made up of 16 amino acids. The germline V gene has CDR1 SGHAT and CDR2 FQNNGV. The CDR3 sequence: CASSFPVGGGYNEQFF. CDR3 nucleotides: TGTGCCAGCAGCTTCCCCGTGGGGGGCGGGTACAATGAGCAGTTCTTC. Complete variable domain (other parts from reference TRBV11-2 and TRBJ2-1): EAGVAQSPRYKIIEKRQSVAFWCNPISGHATLYWYQQILGQGPKLLIQFQNNGVVDDSQLPKDRFSAERLKGVDSTLKIQPAKLEDSAVYLCASSFPVGGGYNEQFFGPGTRLTVL.

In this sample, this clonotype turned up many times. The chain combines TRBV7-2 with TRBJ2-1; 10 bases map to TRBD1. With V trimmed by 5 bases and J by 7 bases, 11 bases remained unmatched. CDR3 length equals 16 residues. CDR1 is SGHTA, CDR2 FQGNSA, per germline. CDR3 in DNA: TGTGCCAGCAGCCGGGGAAGGGACAGGGGTCGGAATGAGCAGTTCTTC. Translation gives CASSRGRDRGRNEQFF. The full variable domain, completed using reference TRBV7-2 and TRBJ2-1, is GAGVSQSPSNKVTEKGKDVELRCDPISGHTALYWYRQSLGQGLEFLIYFQGNSAPDKSGLPSDRFSAERTGGSVSTLTIQRTQQEDSAVYLCASSRGRDRGRNEQFFGPGTRLTVL.

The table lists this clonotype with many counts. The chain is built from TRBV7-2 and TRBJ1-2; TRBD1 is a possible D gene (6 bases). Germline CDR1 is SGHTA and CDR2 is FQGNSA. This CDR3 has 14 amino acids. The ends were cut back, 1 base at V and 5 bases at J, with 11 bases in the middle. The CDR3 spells CASSLGLGGYGYTF. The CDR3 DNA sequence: TGTGCCAGCAGCTTAGGGTTAGGGGGATATGGCTACACCTTC. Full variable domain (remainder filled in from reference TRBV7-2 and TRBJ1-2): GAGVSQSPSNKVTEKGKDVELRCDPISGHTALYWYRQSLGQGLEFLIYFQGNSAPDKSGLPSDRFSAERTGGSVSTLTIQRTQQEDSAVYLCASSLGLGGYGYTFGSGTRLTVV.

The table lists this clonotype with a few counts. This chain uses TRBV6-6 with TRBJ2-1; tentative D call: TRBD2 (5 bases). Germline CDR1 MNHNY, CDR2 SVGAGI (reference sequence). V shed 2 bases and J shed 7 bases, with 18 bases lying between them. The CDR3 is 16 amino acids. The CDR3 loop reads CASSYGSGMGRNEQFF. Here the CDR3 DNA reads TGTGCCAGCAGTTACGGTTCCGGGATGGGTAGGAATGAGCAGTTCTTC.

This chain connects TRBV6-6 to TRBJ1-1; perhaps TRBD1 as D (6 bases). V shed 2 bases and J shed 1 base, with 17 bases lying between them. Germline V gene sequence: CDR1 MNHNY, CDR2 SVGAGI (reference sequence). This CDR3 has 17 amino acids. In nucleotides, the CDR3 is TGTGCCAGCAGTTACCGTGGGGGGCGCTTACGGAACACTGAAGCTTTCTTT. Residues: CASSYRGGRLRNTEAFF.

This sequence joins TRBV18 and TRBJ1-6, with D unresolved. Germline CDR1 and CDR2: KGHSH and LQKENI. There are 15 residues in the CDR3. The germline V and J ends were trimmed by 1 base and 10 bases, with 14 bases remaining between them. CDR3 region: CASSPLGQSSSPLHF. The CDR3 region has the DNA TGTGCCAGCTCACCACTTGGGCAGTCGTCGTCACCCCTCCACTTT.

CDR3 bases: TGTGCCAGCAGCTCACAGGGGATGGGCTACAATCAGCCCCAGCATTTT. Translating it yields CASSSQGMGYNQPQHF. The chain joins TRBV7-2 to TRBJ1-5, with 7 bases lining up with TRBD1. The CDR3 is made up of 16 amino acids. Germline-derived CDR1 and CDR2 are SGHTA and FQGNSA. The J segment lost 3 bases and the V segment lost 4 bases, leaving 9 bases of the junction unmatched. Based on the CDR3 plus reference TRBV7-2 and TRBJ1-5, the full variable domain is GAGVSQSPSNKVTEKGKDVELRCDPISGHTALYWYRQSLGQGLEFLIYFQGNSAPDKSGLPSDRFSAERTGGSVSTLTIQRTQQEDSAVYLCASSSQGMGYNQPQHFGDGTRLSIL.

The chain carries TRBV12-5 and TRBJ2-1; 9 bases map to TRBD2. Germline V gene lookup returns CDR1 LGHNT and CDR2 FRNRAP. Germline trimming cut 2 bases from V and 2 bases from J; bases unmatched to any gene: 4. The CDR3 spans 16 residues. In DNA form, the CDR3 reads TGTGCTAGTGGTTTGCGCGGGAGGGCCACCTACAATGAGCAGTTCTTC. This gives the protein CASGLRGRATYNEQFF.

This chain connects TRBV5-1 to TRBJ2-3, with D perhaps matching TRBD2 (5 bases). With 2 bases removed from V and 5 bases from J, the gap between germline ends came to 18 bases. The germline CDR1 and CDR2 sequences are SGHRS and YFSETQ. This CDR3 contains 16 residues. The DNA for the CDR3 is TGCGCCAGCAGCTTTCTCGAACTAGTTGGTGAAGATACGCAGTATTTT. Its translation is CASSFLELVGEDTQYF.

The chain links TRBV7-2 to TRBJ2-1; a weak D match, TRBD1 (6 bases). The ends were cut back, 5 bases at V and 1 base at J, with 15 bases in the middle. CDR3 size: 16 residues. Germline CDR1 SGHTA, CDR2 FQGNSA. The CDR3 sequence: CASSTDSRGSYNEQFF. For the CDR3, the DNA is TGTGCCAGCAGCACCGACAGTAGGGGGTCCTACAATGAGCAGTTCTTC.

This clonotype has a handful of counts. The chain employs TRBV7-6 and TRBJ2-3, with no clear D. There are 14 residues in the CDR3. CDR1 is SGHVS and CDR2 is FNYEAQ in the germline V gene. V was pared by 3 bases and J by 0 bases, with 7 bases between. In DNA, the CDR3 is TGTGCCAGCAGCTTCGAAGATAGCACAGATACGCAGTATTTT. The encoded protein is CASSFEDSTDTQYF.

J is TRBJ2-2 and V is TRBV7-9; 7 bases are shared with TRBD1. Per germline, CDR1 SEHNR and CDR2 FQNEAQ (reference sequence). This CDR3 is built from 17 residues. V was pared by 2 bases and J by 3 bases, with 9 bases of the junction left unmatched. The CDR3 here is CASSLKNVGQHTGELFF. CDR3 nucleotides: TGTGCCAGCAGCTTAAAAAACGTGGGACAGCACACCGGGGAGCTGTTTTTT.

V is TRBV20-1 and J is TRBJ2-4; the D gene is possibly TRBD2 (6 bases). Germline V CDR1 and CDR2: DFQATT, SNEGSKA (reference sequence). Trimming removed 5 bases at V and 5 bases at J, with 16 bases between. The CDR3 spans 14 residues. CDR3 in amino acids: CSALPGLPENIQYF. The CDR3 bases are TGCAGTGCTTTACCGGGACTCCCCGAAAACATTCAGTACTTC.

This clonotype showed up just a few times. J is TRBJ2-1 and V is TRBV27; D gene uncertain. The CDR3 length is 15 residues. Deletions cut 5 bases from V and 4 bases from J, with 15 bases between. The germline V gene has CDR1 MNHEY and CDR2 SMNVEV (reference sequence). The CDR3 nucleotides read TGTGCCAGCAGTCCGAGGCCCCCGGCGTACAATGAGCAGTTCTTC. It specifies CASSPRPPAYNEQFF.

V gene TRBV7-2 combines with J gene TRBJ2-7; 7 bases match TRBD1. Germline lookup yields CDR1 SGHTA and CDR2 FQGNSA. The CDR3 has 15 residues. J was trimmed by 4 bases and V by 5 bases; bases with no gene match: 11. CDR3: CASSKGAGGPYEQYF. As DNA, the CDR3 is TGTGCCAGCAGCAAAGGGGCAGGGGGTCCATACGAGCAGTACTTC.

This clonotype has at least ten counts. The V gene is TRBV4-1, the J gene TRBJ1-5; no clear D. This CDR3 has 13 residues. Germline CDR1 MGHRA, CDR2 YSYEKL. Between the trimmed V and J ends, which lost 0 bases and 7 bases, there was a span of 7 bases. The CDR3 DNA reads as TGCGCCAGCAGCCAAGAAAGAAACCAGCCCCAGCATTTT. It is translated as CASSQERNQPQHF.

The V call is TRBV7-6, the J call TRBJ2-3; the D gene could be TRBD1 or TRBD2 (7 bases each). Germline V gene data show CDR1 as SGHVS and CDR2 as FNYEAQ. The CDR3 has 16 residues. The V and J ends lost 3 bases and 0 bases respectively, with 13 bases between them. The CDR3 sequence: CASSFRGGLSTDTQYF. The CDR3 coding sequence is TGTGCCAGCAGCTTCAGGGGGGGATTGAGCACAGATACGCAGTATTTT.

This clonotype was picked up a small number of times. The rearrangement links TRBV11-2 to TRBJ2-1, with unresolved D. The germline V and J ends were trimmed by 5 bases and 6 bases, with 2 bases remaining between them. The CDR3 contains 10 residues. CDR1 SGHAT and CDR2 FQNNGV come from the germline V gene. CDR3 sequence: CASSINEQFF. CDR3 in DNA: TGTGCCAGCAGCATCAATGAGCAGTTCTTC.

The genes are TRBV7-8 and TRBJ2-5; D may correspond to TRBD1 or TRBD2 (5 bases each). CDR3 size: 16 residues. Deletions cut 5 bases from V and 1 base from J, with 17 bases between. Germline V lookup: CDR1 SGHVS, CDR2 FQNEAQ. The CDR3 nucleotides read TGTGCCAGCAGCCCCTTCGATGTGGGACCCCAAGAGACCCAGTACTTC. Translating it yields CASSPFDVGPQETQYF.

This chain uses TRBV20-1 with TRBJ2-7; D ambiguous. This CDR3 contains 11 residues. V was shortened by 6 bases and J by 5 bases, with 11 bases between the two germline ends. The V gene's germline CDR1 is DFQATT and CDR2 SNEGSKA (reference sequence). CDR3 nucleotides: TGCAGTGCACACCTAGGTAACGAGCAGTACTTC. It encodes CSAHLGNEQYF.

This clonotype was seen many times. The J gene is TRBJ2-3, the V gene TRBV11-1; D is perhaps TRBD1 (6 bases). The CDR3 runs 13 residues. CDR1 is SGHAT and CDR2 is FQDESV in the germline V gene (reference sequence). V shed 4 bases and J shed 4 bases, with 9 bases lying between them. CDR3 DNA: TGTGCCAGCAGCTACAGGGTATCAGATACGCAGTATTTT. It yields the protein CASSYRVSDTQYF. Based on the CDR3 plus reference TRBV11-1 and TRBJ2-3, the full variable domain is EAEVAQSPRYKITEKSQAVAFWCDPISGHATLYWYRQILGQGPELLVQFQDESVVDDSQLPKDRFSAERLKGVDSTLKIQPAELGDSAMYLCASSYRVSDTQYFGPGTRLTVL.